This paragraph reports one T cell receptor beta chain. The CDR3 runs 14 residues. V lost 1 base to trimming and J lost 0 bases, with 7 bases between them. Germline-derived CDR1 and CDR2 are SGHRS and YFSETQ. Libraries were prepared by immunoSEQ multiplex PCR; TCRdb keeps only in-frame clonotypes and omits some of them. The table includes 40,000 to 50,000 clones, 90% detected once. This sample was taken from a study of T cell changes during pregnancy in multiple sclerosis. The receptor was derived from a female donor with multiple sclerosis, enrolled in a pregnancy study. The rearrangement uses TRBV5-1 and TRBJ1-1; D uncertain. The sample here was CD8+ T cells from peripheral blood mononuclear cells, taken in the first trimester of pregnancy. CDR3 coding DNA: TGCGCCAGCAGCTTGCGAGGGATGAACACTGAAGCTTTCTTT. It translates to CASSLRGMNTEAFF. The variable domain in full, with the rest retrieved from reference TRBV5-1 and TRBJ1-1, is KAGVTQTPRYLIKTRGQQVTLSCSPISGHRSVSWYQQTPGQGLQFLFEYFSETQRNKGNFPGRFSGRQFSNSRSEMNVSTLELGDSALYLCASSLRGMNTEAFFGQGTRLTVV.